This T cell receptor beta chain was sequenced during a study of shared clonotypes between healthy human individuals. Study summary: In total, the donors were two women and a few men aged 18 to 49.

Generated by immunoSEQ multiplex PCR, the TCRdb table keeps only in-frame clones and is missing some. The top ten clones hold 0.055% to 0.07% of a sample with some 580,000 clones, about 96% of them seen once. Study observations and caveats: Naive subsets generally exceeded memory subsets in estimated richness.

A word on this clone: Its antigen is not known.

The V and J ends lost 5 bases and 4 bases, in that order; junction bases with no gene match: 6. Looked up from germline, CDR1 is SGHAT and CDR2 is FQNNGV. The CDR3 spans 14 residues. The sequence derives from a woman in her 30s in good health. Specimen: naive CD4+ T cells sorted from blood. This sample's subset: CD45RA+ positively selected. This rearrangement joins TRBV11-2 to TRBJ2-7, with 9 positions matching TRBD1. CDR3 DNA sequence: TGTGCCAGCAGCCCCGGACAGGGGACTTACGAGCAGTACTTC. Its translation is CASSPGQGTYEQYF.